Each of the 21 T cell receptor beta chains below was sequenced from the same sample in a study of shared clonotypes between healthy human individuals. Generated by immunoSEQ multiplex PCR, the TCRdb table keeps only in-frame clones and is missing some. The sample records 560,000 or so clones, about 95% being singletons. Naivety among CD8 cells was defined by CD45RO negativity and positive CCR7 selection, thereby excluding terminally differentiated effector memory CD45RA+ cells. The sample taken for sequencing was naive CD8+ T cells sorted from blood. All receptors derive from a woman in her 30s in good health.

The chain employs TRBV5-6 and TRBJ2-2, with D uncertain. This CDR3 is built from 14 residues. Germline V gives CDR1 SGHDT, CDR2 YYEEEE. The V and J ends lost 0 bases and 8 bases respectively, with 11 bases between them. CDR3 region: CASSLGGSPGELFF. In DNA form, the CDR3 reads TGTGCCAGCAGCTTGGGCGGATCACCTGGGGAGCTGTTTTTT.

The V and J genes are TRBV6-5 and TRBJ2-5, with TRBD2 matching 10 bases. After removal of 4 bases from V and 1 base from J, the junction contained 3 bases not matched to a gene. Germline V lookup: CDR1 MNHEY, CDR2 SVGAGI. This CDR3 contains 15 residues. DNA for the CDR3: TGTGCCAGCAGTTCCTCTAGCGGGAGCCAAGAGACCCAGTACTTC. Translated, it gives CASSSSSGSQETQYF.

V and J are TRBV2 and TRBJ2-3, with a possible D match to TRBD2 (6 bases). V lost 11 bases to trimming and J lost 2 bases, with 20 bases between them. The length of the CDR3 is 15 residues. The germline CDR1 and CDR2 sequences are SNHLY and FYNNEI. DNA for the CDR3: TGTGCCTTCCACGGCAGGAGGGATTCCACAGATACGCAGTATTTT. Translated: CAFHGRRDSTDTQYF.

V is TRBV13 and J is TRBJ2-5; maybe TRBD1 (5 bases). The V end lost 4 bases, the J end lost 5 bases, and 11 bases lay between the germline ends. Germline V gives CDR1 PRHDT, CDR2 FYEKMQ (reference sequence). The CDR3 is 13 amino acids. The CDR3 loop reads CASSSTSGETQYF. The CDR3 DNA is TGTGCCAGCAGCTCGACCTCAGGGGAGACCCAGTACTTC.

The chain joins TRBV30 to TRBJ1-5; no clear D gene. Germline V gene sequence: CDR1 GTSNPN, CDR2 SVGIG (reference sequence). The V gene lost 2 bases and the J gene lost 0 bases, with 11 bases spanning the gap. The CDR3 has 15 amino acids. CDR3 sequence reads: CAWSWTAYSNQPQHF. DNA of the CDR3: TGTGCCTGGAGTTGGACGGCCTATAGCAATCAGCCCCAGCATTTT. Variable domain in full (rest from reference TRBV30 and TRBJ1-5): SQTIHQWPATLVQPVGSPLSLECTVEGTSNPNLYWYRQAAGRGLQLLFYSVGIGQISSEVPQNLSASRPQDRQFILSSKKLLLSDSGFYLCAWSWTAYSNQPQHFGDGTRLSIL.

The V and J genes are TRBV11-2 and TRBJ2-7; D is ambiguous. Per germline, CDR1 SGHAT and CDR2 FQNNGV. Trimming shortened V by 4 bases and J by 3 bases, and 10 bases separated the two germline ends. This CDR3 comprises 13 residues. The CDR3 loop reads CASSSSYNYEQYF. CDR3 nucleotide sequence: TGTGCCAGCAGCTCCTCTTACAACTACGAGCAGTACTTC.

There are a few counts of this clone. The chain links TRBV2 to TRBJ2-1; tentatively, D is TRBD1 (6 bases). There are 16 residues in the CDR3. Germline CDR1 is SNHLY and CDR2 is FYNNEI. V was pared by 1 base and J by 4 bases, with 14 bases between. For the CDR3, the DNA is TGTGCCAGCAGTGAAGGGCCAGGGGCTCCATACAATGAGCAGTTCTTC. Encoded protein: CASSEGPGAPYNEQFF. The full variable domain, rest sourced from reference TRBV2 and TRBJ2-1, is EPEVTQTPSHQVTQMGQEVILRCVPISNHLYFYWYRQILGQKVEFLVSFYNNEISEKSEIFDDQFSVERPDGSNFTLKIRSTKLEDSAMYFCASSEGPGAPYNEQFFGPGTRLTVL.

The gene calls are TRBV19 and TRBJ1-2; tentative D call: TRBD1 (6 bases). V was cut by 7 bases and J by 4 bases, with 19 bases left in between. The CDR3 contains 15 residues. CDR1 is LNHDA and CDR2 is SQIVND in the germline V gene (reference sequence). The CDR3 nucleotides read TGTGCCAGTAATTTATCAGGGGACCCATTCTATGGCTACACCTTC. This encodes CASNLSGDPFYGYTF. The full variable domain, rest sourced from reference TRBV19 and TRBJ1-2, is DGGITQSPKYLFRKEGQNVTLSCEQNLNHDAMYWYRQDPGQGLRLIYYSQIVNDFQKGDIAEGYSVSREKKESFPLTVTSAQKNPTAFYLCASNLSGDPFYGYTFGSGTRLTVV.

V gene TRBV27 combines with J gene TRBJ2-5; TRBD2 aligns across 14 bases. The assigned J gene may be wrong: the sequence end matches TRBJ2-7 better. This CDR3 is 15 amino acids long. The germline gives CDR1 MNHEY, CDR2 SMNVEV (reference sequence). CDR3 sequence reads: CASSAGTSGRNEQYF. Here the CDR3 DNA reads TGTGCCAGCAGTGCAGGGACTAGCGGGAGAAACGAGCAGTACTTC.

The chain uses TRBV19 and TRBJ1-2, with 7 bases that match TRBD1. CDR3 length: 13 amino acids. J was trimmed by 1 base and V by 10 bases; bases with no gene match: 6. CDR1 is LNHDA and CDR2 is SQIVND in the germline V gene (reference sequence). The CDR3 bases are TGTGCCACCGAGGACAGGATTAACTATGGCTACACCTTC. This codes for CATEDRINYGYTF. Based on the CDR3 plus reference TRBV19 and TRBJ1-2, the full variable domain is DGGITQSPKYLFRKEGQNVTLSCEQNLNHDAMYWYRQDPGQGLRLIYYSQIVNDFQKGDIAEGYSVSREKKESFPLTVTSAQKNPTAFYLCATEDRINYGYTFGSGTRLTVV.

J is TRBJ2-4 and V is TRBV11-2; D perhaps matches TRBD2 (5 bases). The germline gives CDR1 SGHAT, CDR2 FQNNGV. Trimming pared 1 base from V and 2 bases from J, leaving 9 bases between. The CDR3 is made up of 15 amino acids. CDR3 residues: CASSLARGPKNIQYF. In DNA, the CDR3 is TGTGCCAGCAGCTTAGCAAGAGGGCCCAAAAACATTCAGTACTTC.

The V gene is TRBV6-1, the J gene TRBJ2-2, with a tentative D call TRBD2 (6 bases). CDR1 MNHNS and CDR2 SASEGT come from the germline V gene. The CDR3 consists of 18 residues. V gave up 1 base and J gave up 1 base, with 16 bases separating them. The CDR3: CASSEDPGTEENTGELFF. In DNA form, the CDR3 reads TGTGCCAGCAGTGAAGACCCCGGGACTGAGGAGAACACCGGGGAGCTGTTTTTT.

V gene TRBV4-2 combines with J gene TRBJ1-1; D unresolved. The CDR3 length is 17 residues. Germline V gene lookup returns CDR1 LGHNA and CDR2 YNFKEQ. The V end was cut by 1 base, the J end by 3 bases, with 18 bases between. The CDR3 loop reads CASSQVKLLRAHTEAFF. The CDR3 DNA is TGTGCCAGCAGCCAAGTCAAATTACTACGGGCTCACACTGAAGCTTTCTTT.

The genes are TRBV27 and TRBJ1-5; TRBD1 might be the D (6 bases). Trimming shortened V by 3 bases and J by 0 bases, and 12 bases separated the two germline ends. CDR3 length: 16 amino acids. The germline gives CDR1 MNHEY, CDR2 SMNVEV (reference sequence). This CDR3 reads CASSLWGRNSNQPQHF. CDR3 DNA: TGTGCCAGCAGTTTGTGGGGGCGGAATAGCAATCAGCCCCAGCATTTT.

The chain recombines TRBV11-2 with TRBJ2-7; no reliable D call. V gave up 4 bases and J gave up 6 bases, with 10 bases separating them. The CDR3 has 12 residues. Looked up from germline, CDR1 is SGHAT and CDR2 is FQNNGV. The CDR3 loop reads CASSSQAREQYF. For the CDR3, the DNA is TGTGCCAGCAGCTCCCAAGCGCGCGAGCAGTACTTC.

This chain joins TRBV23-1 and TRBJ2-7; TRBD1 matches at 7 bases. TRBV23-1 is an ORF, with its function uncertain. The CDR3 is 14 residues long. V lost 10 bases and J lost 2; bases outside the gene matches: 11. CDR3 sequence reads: CATRDVGGPYEQYF. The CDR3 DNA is TGCGCCACGAGGGATGTAGGGGGCCCCTACGAGCAGTACTTC.

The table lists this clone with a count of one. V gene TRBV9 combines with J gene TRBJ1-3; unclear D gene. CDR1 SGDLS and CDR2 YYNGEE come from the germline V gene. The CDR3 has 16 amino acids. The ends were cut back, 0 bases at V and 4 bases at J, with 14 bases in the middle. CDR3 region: CASSVGTPVFGNTIYF. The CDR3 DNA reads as TGTGCCAGCAGCGTAGGCACCCCGGTGTTCGGAAACACCATATATTTT.

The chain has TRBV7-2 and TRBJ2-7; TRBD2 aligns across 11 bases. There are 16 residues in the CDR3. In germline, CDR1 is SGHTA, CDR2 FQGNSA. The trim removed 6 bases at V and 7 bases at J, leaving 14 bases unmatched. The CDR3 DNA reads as TGTGCCAGCAGGGACTTAGCGGGAGGGCCGGTGTATGAGCAGTACTTC. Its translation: CASRDLAGGPVYEQYF.

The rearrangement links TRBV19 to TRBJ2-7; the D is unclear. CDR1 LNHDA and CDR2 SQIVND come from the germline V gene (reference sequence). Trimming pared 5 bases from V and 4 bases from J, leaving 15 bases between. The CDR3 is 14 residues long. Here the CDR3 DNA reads TGTGCCAGTAGTCCTACCTCGGGTGGGTACGAGCAGTACTTC. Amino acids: CASSPTSGGYEQYF.

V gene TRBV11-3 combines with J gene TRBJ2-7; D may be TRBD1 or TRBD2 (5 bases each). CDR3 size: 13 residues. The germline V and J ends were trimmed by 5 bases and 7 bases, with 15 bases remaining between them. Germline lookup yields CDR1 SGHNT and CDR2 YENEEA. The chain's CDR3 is CASSQGDAGEQYF. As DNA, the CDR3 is TGTGCCAGCAGCCAAGGGGACGCGGGTGAGCAGTACTTC.

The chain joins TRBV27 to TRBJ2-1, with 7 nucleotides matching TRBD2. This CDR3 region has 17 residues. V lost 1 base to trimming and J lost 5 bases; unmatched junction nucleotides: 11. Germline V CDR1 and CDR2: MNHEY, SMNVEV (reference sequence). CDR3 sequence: CASSLFVGSGNDNEQFF. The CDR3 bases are TGTGCCAGCAGTTTATTTGTGGGAAGCGGGAACGACAATGAGCAGTTCTTC.